Sequencing of this TCR beta chain was carried out in a study of cytomegalovirus exposure and HLA in healthy donors. Study results and caveats: Analyses of presence and absence presupposed an approximately uniform sequencing depth across donors. What a later analysis reportedly showed was that an Asian-associated ancestry cluster had fewer N-insertions than the approximately 700-donor mean. TCR beta V- and J-gene trimming, according to a later analysis, was linked to a missense DCLRE1C variant.

Both 60 Vbeta primers and 13 Jbeta primers went into the PCR. Sequencing used immunoSEQ multiplex PCR; TCRdb keeps in-frame clones, though not all of them. Here the sample spans about 190,000 clones, over 60% being singletons. Points on this clone: Its antigen is undetermined.

This TCR was recovered from a man aged 25 to 40 in good health and CMV-seropositive. What was sequenced was PBMCs.

This chain's CDR3 is CASSPIAFKETQYF. The DNA for the CDR3 is TGTGCCAGCAGCCCGATAGCGTTTAAAGAGACCCAGTACTTC. The rearrangement links TRBV7-9 to TRBJ2-5, with D perhaps TRBD2 (5 bases). The CDR3 extends over 14 amino acids. From germline, CDR1 is SEHNR and CDR2 FQNEAQ (reference sequence). With 5 bases removed from V and 3 bases from J, the gap between germline ends came to 13 bases.